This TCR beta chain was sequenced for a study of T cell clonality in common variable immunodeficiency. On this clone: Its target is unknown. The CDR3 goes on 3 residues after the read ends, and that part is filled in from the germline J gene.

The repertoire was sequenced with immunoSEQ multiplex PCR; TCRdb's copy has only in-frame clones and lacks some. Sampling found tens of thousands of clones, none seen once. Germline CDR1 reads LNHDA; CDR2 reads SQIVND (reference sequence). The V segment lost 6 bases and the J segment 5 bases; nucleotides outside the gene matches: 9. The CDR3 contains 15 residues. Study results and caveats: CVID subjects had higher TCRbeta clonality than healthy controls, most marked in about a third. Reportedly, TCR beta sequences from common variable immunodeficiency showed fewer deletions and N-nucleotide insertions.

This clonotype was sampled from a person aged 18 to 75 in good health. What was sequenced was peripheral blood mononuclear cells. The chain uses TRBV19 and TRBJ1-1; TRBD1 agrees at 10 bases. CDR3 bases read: TGTGCCAGTAGAACCGGGACAGGGGCGAAGACTGAA. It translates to CASRTGTGAKTE. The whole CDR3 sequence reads CASRTGTGAKTEAFF.